The rows below give T cell receptor beta chains drawn from one sample of a study of T cells in Graves' hyperthyroidism and ophthalmopathy. MiXCR, run by TCRdb on the multiplex PCR reads, gives a single entry per CDR3 protein. There are roughly 740,000 distinct CDR3 sequences in the sample; over 15% occur only once, and approximately 8.4% lies in the top ten. Sequencing was performed on blood. All receptors come from a man younger than 30 with Graves' hyperthyroidism. The CDR3 runs from the conserved cysteine through the conserved F or W. The order of the fields is CDR3 length, V gene, clone size, CDR3 protein. Size values are once, few and many counts, or a class for expanded clones, and some rows have none.

16	TRBV10-3	few	CASRTIRVAGANVLTF
17	TRBV27	many	CASSLVGKDLRFTGQYF
15	TRBV20-1	few	CSARVPQGNTGELFF
15	TRBV12-3/TRBV12-4	many	CASKGLAGEAGELFF
17	TRBV7-2	-	CASSPSGGLQVGDTQYF
15	TRBV9	-	CASSVQAGGTDTQYF
11	TRBV20-1	few	CSALAAGELFF
15	TRBV9	-	CASSVDLGQGYEQYF
13	TRBV11-2	many	CASSFPSTDTQYF
16	TRBV28	-	CASSPVGEISGNTIYF
15	TRBV2	few	CASREGTGSTREQYF
15	TRBV9	few	CASRQGTLNTGELFF
15	TRBV24-1	-	CATSDSRQGGEKLFF
15	TRBV3-1	many	CASSQAPIRSYEQYF
18	TRBV5-1	-	CASSSPLGTSGTTDTQYF
13	TRBV29-1	few	CSVEAPDSYEQYF
13	TRBV29-1	-	CSAALDSNQPQHF
15	TRBV6-1	many	CASSGPREPYNEQFF
14	TRBV6-1	-	CASSGLRQGIGYTF
17	TRBV4-3	-	CASSQEGGGGNYNEQFF
15	TRBV7-7	many	CASSLLSGRFYEQYF
14	TRBV28	many	CASSLLAGLTEAFF
16	TRBV12-3/TRBV12-4	many	CASSLGLAPSTDTQYF
15	TRBV12-3/TRBV12-4	many	CASSPEKGWVEEAFF
15	TRBV19	few	CASSWGSHSNQPQHF
14	TRBV24-1	-	CATSPGLNSYEQYF
17	TRBV10-3	-	CAISGPGVSEARDEQFF
17	TRBV7-8	-	CASSLGTRAGGNTEAFF
14	TRBV7-6	few	CASSLTPSGDEQYF
16	TRBV10-1	few	CASRGFGGDYQETQYF
15	TRBV18	few	CASYLTGGPYNEQFF